A selection of T cell receptor beta chains follows, all from one sample in a study of spatial heterogeneity in lung cancer. Each CDR3 protein is one row after TCRdb ran MiXCR on the 5' RACE reads. The table includes tens of thousands of distinct CDR3 sequences, over 8.5% detected once. The sequencing here drew on PBMCs, taken at surgery. These receptors came from a male donor with early-stage non-small cell lung cancer. Both conserved end residues are part of each CDR3. Fields, in order: V gene, D gene, clone size, J gene, CDR3 DNA, CDR3 protein. The D gene is left open where the match is weak. The size entry is marked missing in some rows and otherwise reads once, few, many or a size class.

TRBV18	.	few	TRBJ1-2	TGTGCCAGCTCACGGCAGAACACTAACTATGGCTACACCTTC	CASSRQNTNYGYTF
TRBV7-2	.	.	TRBJ2-4	TGTGCCAGCAGCTTAGTTGGTTGGGGGATCAAAAACATTCAGTACTTC	CASSLVGWGIKNIQYF
TRBV6-5	.	.	TRBJ2-3	TGTGCCAGCAGTTACTCTACAGGGTTGGCAGATACGCAGTATTTT	CASSYSTGLADTQYF
TRBV7-9	.	many	TRBJ1-3	TGTGCCAGCAGCTTATATTCCCTCTCTGGAAACACCATATATTTT	CASSLYSLSGNTIYF
TRBV3-1	.	many	TRBJ1-4	TGTGCCAGCAGCCAGGGAAGCGAAAAACTGTTTTTT	CASSQGSEKLFF
TRBV20-1	.	many	TRBJ2-1	TGCAGTGCTATAGGCAATGAGCAGTTCTTC	CSAIGNEQFF
TRBV10-3	TRBD1	few	TRBJ2-3	TGTGCCATCAGTGAGTCGACAGGGGGCAAGAGGGATACGCAGTATTTT	CAISESTGGKRDTQYF
TRBV20-1	.	.	TRBJ2-7	TGCAGTGCTAGCCGCGGGCTGGGAGAGCAGTACTTC	CSASRGLGEQYF
TRBV11-2	.	few	TRBJ2-1	TGTGCCAGCAGCTTATCGGCCTTGGGGAATGAGCAGTTCTTC	CASSLSALGNEQFF
TRBV5-5	.	.	TRBJ2-2	TGTGCCAGCAGCTTGGACACTCGGGAGCTGTTTTTT	CASSLDTRELFF
TRBV2	TRBD1	many	TRBJ1-5	TGTGCCAGCAGTGAAGGGACAGGGGGCACCAATCAGCCCCAGCATTTT	CASSEGTGGTNQPQHF
TRBV12-3/TRBV12-4	.	many	TRBJ1-4	TGTGCCAGCAGTTCCTGGGGGGCGACTAATGAAAAACTGTTTTTT	CASSSWGATNEKLFF
TRBV4-3	.	.	TRBJ2-7	TGCGCCAGCAGCCCTTCACTGGCGAGCTCCTACGAGCAGTACTTC	CASSPSLASSYEQYF
TRBV20-1	TRBD1	few	TRBJ2-2	TGCAGTGCGGAGAACAGGGGGGAGAACACCGGGGAGCTGTTTTTT	CSAENRGENTGELFF
TRBV12-3/TRBV12-4	.	few	TRBJ2-2	TGTGCCAGCAGCCTTCACAACACCGGGGAGCTGTTTTTT	CASSLHNTGELFF
TRBV5-5	.	few	TRBJ2-3	TGTGCCAGCAGTTGGGACCTCGGGAATACGCAGTATTTT	CASSWDLGNTQYF
TRBV15	TRBD1	few	TRBJ2-6	TGTGCCACCAGCAGAGTGGGACAGGGGAGAGGGGCCAACGTCCTGACTTTC	CATSRVGQGRGANVLTF
TRBV29-1	.	few	TRBJ2-3	TGCAGCTCCGGGACGTTTATCACAGATACGCAGTATTTT	CSSGTFITDTQYF
TRBV15	.	.	TRBJ2-7	TGTGCCACCAGCAGAGATAACGGTTACGAGCAGTACTTC	CATSRDNGYEQYF
TRBV5-1	.	many	TRBJ1-3	TGCGCCAGCACCCGACTTCCGCAGGCTGGAAACACCATATATTTT	CASTRLPQAGNTIYF
TRBV18	TRBD2	.	TRBJ2-5	TGTGCCAGCTCAGCCGCTAGCGGGAGACGAGAGACCCAGTACTTC	CASSAASGRRETQYF
TRBV19	.	few	TRBJ1-5	TGTGCCAGCACGGGGGTAAACAATCAGCCCCAGCATTTT	CASTGVNNQPQHF
TRBV11-2	TRBD2	.	TRBJ2-2	TGTGCCAGCAGCCAGGGGACTAGCGTGATGGGGGAGCTGTTTTTT	CASSQGTSVMGELFF
TRBV24-1	TRBD2	many	TRBJ2-2	TGTGCCACCAGTGCCGTGGGGGGGAGCACCGGGGAGCTGTTTTTT	CATSAVGGSTGELFF
TRBV5-5	.	few	TRBJ2-5	TGTGCCAGCAGCCCGCGGGCAGTTGTAGAGACCCAGTACTTC	CASSPRAVVETQYF
TRBV3-1	.	many	TRBJ2-7	TGTGCCAGCAGCCAAGTTTCCGGGAGCTCCTACGAGCAGTACTTC	CASSQVSGSSYEQYF
TRBV6-5	.	.	TRBJ2-2	TGTGCCAGCAGTTACTTGAAGACCGGGGAGCTGTTTTTT	CASSYLKTGELFF
TRBV25-1	.	.	TRBJ2-1	TGTGCCAGCAGTGAAGCCCGACTATTTTACAATGAGCAGTTCTTC	CASSEARLFYNEQFF
TRBV9	TRBD1	many	TRBJ2-6	TGTGCCAGCAGCGTCGAGCAGGGGGCGGCCGGGGCCAACGTCCTGACTTTC	CASSVEQGAAGANVLTF
TRBV6-4	.	many	TRBJ1-5	TGTGCCAGCAGTGGGGATAGTGGCAATCAGCCCCAGCATTTT	CASSGDSGNQPQHF
TRBV5-1	.	few	TRBJ1-1	TGCGCCAGCAGAGGAGTAGGGGAGAACACTGAAGCTTTCTTT	CASRGVGENTEAFF
TRBV5-5	TRBD2	.	TRBJ2-1	TGTGCCAGCAGCCCCCGGGCCCCGGGGGGCAATGAGCAGTTCTTC	CASSPRAPGGNEQFF
TRBV20-1	TRBD2	few	TRBJ2-3	TGCAGTGCTAGGGGACTAGCGGGGGAAACAGATACGCAGTATTTT	CSARGLAGETDTQYF
TRBV9	.	many	TRBJ2-3	TGTGCCAGCAGCAACTCCCTTGGGGCCCCAGATACGCAGTATTTT	CASSNSLGAPDTQYF
TRBV2	.	.	TRBJ2-7	TGTGCCAGCGAAGGACAGCTATACGAGCAGTACTTC	CASEGQLYEQYF
TRBV5-1	TRBD1	few	TRBJ2-1	TGCGCCAGCAGCTTCTCGGGACAGAACTACAATGAGCAGTTCTTC	CASSFSGQNYNEQFF
TRBV3-1	TRBD2	many	TRBJ2-1	TGTGCCAGCACCCGAAGGGGACTAGCGGTGCACAATGAGCAGTTCTTC	CASTRRGLAVHNEQFF
TRBV28	TRBD1	.	TRBJ1-5	TGTGCCAGCACCGAAGGCGGGGCAGGGGGGAATCAGCCCCAGCATTTT	CASTEGGAGGNQPQHF
TRBV29-1	.	many	TRBJ2-7	TGCAGCGTGCCTTGGGCCCGGGAAGGGGAGCAGTACTTC	CSVPWAREGEQYF
TRBV28	.	.	TRBJ2-7	TGTGCCAGCAGTCCGGGGGACAGCACCTACGAGCAGTACTTC	CASSPGDSTYEQYF
TRBV6-5	.	few	TRBJ2-2	TGTGCCAGCAGTCAACGGTCCGGGGAGCTGTTTTTT	CASSQRSGELFF
TRBV7-9	TRBD2	many	TRBJ2-7	TGTGCCAGCAGCCATAGCGGGGGGGCATACGAGCAGTACTTC	CASSHSGGAYEQYF
TRBV29-1	TRBD2	.	TRBJ2-1	TGCAGCGTTGAAGGGGCCCAGGGACTAGCGGGAGACAATGAGCAGTTCTTC	CSVEGAQGLAGDNEQFF
TRBV28	.	.	TRBJ2-7	TGTGCCAGGAGTTCCGCCGGGACACCGACCTCCTACGAGCAGTACTTC	CARSSAGTPTSYEQYF
TRBV6-6	.	few	TRBJ2-7	TGTGCCAGCAGCTACACGGGGCAGAGCTCCTACGAGCAGTACTTC	CASSYTGQSSYEQYF
TRBV28	TRBD1	many	TRBJ2-5	TGTGCCAGCAGCTCGGCAGGGACAGCTCGTGAGACCCAGTACTTC	CASSSAGTARETQYF
TRBV20-1	TRBD2	.	TRBJ2-1	TGCAGTGCTAGAGTCCGGGACTATTTCGGGCATGAGCAGTTCTTC	CSARVRDYFGHEQFF
TRBV7-2	.	.	TRBJ2-2	TGTGCCAGCAGCTTAGAACGGAACACCGGGGAGCTGTTTTTT	CASSLERNTGELFF
TRBV29-1	.	.	TRBJ2-1	TGCAGCGTTACTGCCAGCTCCTACAATGAGCAGTTCTTC	CSVTASSYNEQFF
TRBV20-1	.	many	TRBJ1-2	TGCAGTGCTAGACAGAGCGGTGGCTACACCTTC	CSARQSGGYTF